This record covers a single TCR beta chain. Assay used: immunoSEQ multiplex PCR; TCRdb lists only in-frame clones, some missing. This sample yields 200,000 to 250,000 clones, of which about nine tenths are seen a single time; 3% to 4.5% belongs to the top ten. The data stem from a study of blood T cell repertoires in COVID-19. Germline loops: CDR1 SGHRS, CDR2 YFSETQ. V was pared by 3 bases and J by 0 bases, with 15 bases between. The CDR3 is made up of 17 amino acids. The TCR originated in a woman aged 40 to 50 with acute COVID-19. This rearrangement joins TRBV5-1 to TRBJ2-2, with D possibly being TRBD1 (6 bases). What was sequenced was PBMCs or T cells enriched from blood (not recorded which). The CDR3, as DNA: TGCGCCAGCAGCTCCCGGACAGAGGGAACGAACACCGGGGAGCTGTTTTTT. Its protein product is CASSSRTEGTNTGELFF.